A selection of T cell receptor beta chains follows, all from one sample in a study of shared clonotypes between healthy human individuals. The table came from immunoSEQ multiplex PCR; TCRdb's copy has only in-frame clones and leaves some out. This sample has approximately 2,300,000 clones, with 85% to 95% found just once. The sequenced sample consisted of naive CD4+ T cells from PBMCs. The receptors stem from a man in his late teens or twenties in good health. Some clones in this sample may be carry-over from other donors' samples. Both conserved end residues are part of each CDR3. A D gene is named only where the DNA matches it firmly. Not every row has a clone size; where given, it reads once, few, many or a size class.

CDR3 DNA: TGCGCCAGCAGCCCTCCAGGAAATGAGCAGTTCTTC
CDR3 protein: CASSPPGNEQFF
V gene: TRBV5-1
D gene: .
CDR3 length: 12
J gene: TRBJ2-1
clone size: .

CDR3 DNA: TGTGCCAGCAGCAACGACAGGGTAGCCGACAATGAGCAGTTCTTC
CDR3 protein: CASSNDRVADNEQFF
V gene: TRBV5-8
D gene: TRBD1
CDR3 length: 15
J gene: TRBJ2-1
clone size: .

CDR3 DNA: TGTGCCAGCAGTCCTTACGGGGGTCAGCCCCAGCATTTT
CDR3 protein: CASSPYGGQPQHF
V gene: TRBV2
D gene: .
CDR3 length: 13
J gene: TRBJ1-5
clone size: .

CDR3 DNA: TGCAGCGAAAAGGGTCAGGGTGGGACAGATACGCAGTATTTT
CDR3 protein: CSEKGQGGTDTQYF
V gene: TRBV29-1
D gene: .
CDR3 length: 14
J gene: TRBJ2-3
clone size: once

CDR3 DNA: TGTGCCAGCAGCTTATTACAGGGGCGGGCTACGTACGAGCAGTACTTC
CDR3 protein: CASSLLQGRATYEQYF
V gene: TRBV5-6
D gene: TRBD1
CDR3 length: 16
J gene: TRBJ2-7
clone size: .

CDR3 DNA: TGTGCCAGCAGCTTAGGGGTCGGCAGGGGATCTGGAAACACCATATATTTT
CDR3 protein: CASSLGVGRGSGNTIYF
V gene: TRBV13
D gene: .
CDR3 length: 17
J gene: TRBJ1-3
clone size: .

CDR3 DNA: TGTGCCAGCAGCTTAGACGCCGAGCAGTACTTC
CDR3 protein: CASSLDAEQYF
V gene: TRBV7-6
D gene: .
CDR3 length: 11
J gene: TRBJ2-7
clone size: .

CDR3 DNA: TGCGCCAGCAGCCGGGGTAGCGGGTACAAAATGGGGCAAGAGACCCAGTACTTC
CDR3 protein: CASSRGSGYKMGQETQYF
V gene: TRBV5-1
D gene: TRBD2
CDR3 length: 18
J gene: TRBJ2-5
clone size: .

CDR3 DNA: TGTGCCAGCAGCCTATCCCCGACGGGATTGTGGGGGAAATTCTCTGGAAACACCATATATTTT
CDR3 protein: CASSLSPTGLWGKFSGNTIYF
V gene: TRBV7-6
D gene: .
CDR3 length: 21
J gene: TRBJ1-3
clone size: .

CDR3 DNA: TGTGCCAGCAGCGTAGATTCGCAGGGATGGACTGAAGCTTTCTTT
CDR3 protein: CASSVDSQGWTEAFF
V gene: TRBV9
D gene: .
CDR3 length: 15
J gene: TRBJ1-1
clone size: .

CDR3 DNA: TGCGCCAGCAGCTTGTCTCTGAGGTCCGGGGAGCTGTTTTTT
CDR3 protein: CASSLSLRSGELFF
V gene: TRBV5-1
D gene: .
CDR3 length: 14
J gene: TRBJ2-2
clone size: .

CDR3 DNA: TGTGCCAGCAGCCACTCGGGGTCCGGGGCCTACGAGCAGTACTTC
CDR3 protein: CASSHSGSGAYEQYF
V gene: TRBV7-6
D gene: .
CDR3 length: 15
J gene: TRBJ2-7
clone size: .

CDR3 DNA: TGTGCCAGCAGCTTGAGGACTAGCGGCACAGATACGCAGTATTTT
CDR3 protein: CASSLRTSGTDTQYF
V gene: TRBV5-4
D gene: TRBD2
CDR3 length: 15
J gene: TRBJ2-3
clone size: .

CDR3 DNA: TGTGCCAGCAGCTCCGGGGGGAACACTGAAGCTTTCTTT
CDR3 protein: CASSSGGNTEAFF
V gene: TRBV9
D gene: .
CDR3 length: 13
J gene: TRBJ1-1
clone size: few

CDR3 DNA: TGCGCCAGCAGCCACGAACAGGGGAACTATGGCTACACCTTC
CDR3 protein: CASSHEQGNYGYTF
V gene: TRBV4-3
D gene: TRBD1
CDR3 length: 14
J gene: TRBJ1-2
clone size: once

CDR3 DNA: TGTGCCAGCAGCCCCAGGGACTACGAGCAGTACTTC
CDR3 protein: CASSPRDYEQYF
V gene: TRBV14
D gene: .
CDR3 length: 12
J gene: TRBJ2-7
clone size: .

CDR3 DNA: TGTGCCAGTAGTACCCATACAGACTCTGGGGCCAACGTCCTGACTTTC
CDR3 protein: CASSTHTDSGANVLTF
V gene: TRBV19
D gene: .
CDR3 length: 16
J gene: TRBJ2-6
clone size: .

CDR3 DNA: TGTGCCAGCAGTTTGAGGACACCCTCCGGGGAAAAACTGTTTTTT
CDR3 protein: CASSLRTPSGEKLFF
V gene: TRBV28
D gene: .
CDR3 length: 15
J gene: TRBJ1-4
clone size: .

CDR3 DNA: TGTGCCAGCAGCTTGGTTCCCCGGGGAGTCTACGAGCAGTACTTC
CDR3 protein: CASSLVPRGVYEQYF
V gene: TRBV5-5
D gene: .
CDR3 length: 15
J gene: TRBJ2-7
clone size: .

CDR3 DNA: TGCGCCAGCAGCTTGGGGCCTGGGGCCGGGGAAGAGACCCAGTACTTC
CDR3 protein: CASSLGPGAGEETQYF
V gene: TRBV5-1
D gene: .
CDR3 length: 16
J gene: TRBJ2-5
clone size: .

CDR3 DNA: TGTGCCAGCAGCCGGGACGCGAGCAATCAGCCCCAGCATTTT
CDR3 protein: CASSRDASNQPQHF
V gene: TRBV5-6
D gene: .
CDR3 length: 14
J gene: TRBJ1-5
clone size: .

CDR3 DNA: TGCAGCGTTTTGGGGGGAGCCATCCAAGAGACCCAGTACTTC
CDR3 protein: CSVLGGAIQETQYF
V gene: TRBV29-1
D gene: .
CDR3 length: 14
J gene: TRBJ2-5
clone size: .

CDR3 DNA: TGCAGTGCCGGGGGGCCGGATACGCAGTATTTT
CDR3 protein: CSAGGPDTQYF
V gene: TRBV20-1
D gene: .
CDR3 length: 11
J gene: TRBJ2-3
clone size: .

CDR3 DNA: TGTGCCAGCAGGGAGCCGGAAGATACGCAGTATTTT
CDR3 protein: CASREPEDTQYF
V gene: TRBV6-1
D gene: .
CDR3 length: 12
J gene: TRBJ2-3
clone size: .

CDR3 DNA: TGTGCCAGCAGCCAAGTACTAGCTGGAGCCAAAAACATTCAGTACTTC
CDR3 protein: CASSQVLAGAKNIQYF
V gene: TRBV4-2
D gene: .
CDR3 length: 16
J gene: TRBJ2-4
clone size: .

CDR3 DNA: TGCGCCAGCAGCCAAGATGTGGGACTAGCGGGGGGGAACACCGGGGAGCTGTTTTTT
CDR3 protein: CASSQDVGLAGGNTGELFF
V gene: TRBV4-3
D gene: TRBD2
CDR3 length: 19
J gene: TRBJ2-2
clone size: .

CDR3 DNA: TGTGCCAGTCTCGGGTCCAAGAGAAGGGGCGGCTACACCTTC
CDR3 protein: CASLGSKRRGGYTF
V gene: TRBV28
D gene: .
CDR3 length: 14
J gene: TRBJ1-2
clone size: .

CDR3 DNA: TGTGCCAGCAGCCCTACAGGGGATCAGCCCCAGCATTTT
CDR3 protein: CASSPTGDQPQHF
V gene: TRBV6-1
D gene: TRBD1
CDR3 length: 13
J gene: TRBJ1-5
clone size: .

CDR3 DNA: TGTGCCAGCAGCTTAGTTGGGGGTAGCGGGCCAACAGATACGCAGTATTTT
CDR3 protein: CASSLVGGSGPTDTQYF
V gene: TRBV11-2
D gene: TRBD2
CDR3 length: 17
J gene: TRBJ2-3
clone size: .

CDR3 DNA: TGTGCCAGCAGCTTGGTGGGACCGCTAAACTATGGCTACACCTTC
CDR3 protein: CASSLVGPLNYGYTF
V gene: TRBV5-5
D gene: .
CDR3 length: 15
J gene: TRBJ1-2
clone size: .

CDR3 DNA: TGTGCCAGCAGTCCAAGTCCCGGGACAGGGAGAGCTTTCTTT
CDR3 protein: CASSPSPGTGRAFF
V gene: TRBV27
D gene: TRBD1
CDR3 length: 14
J gene: TRBJ1-1
clone size: .

CDR3 DNA: TGTGCCAGCAGCTCAGGGACTAGCGGGAGGGCCGTGTCCTACGAGCAGTACTTC
CDR3 protein: CASSSGTSGRAVSYEQYF
V gene: TRBV7-2
D gene: TRBD2
CDR3 length: 18
J gene: TRBJ2-7
clone size: .